What follows is one T cell receptor beta chain and its context. The CDR3 loop spans 14 amino acids. In germline, CDR1 is LGHNA, CDR2 YSLEER. V dropped 0 bases and J dropped 7; count of bases not matched to a gene: 4. The sample originates from a study of blood T cell repertoires in COVID-19. Study-wide background: The study drew acute and convalescent COVID-19 samples from the United States, Italy and Spain. T cells, B-cell-depleted T cells, or PBMCs provided the cDNA or gDNA that served as material.

Per the original data handling: Amplifying reference gene primers gave estimates of nucleated cell counts. Some clones are missing from TCRdb's copy, which holds only in-frame ones; the method was immunoSEQ multiplex PCR. V, J and clone size reflect that table, while D and trimming were determined from the DNA. The table includes about 82,000 clones, around 80% detected once. Sequencing was done on a sample of peripheral blood. The chain is built from TRBV4-3 and TRBJ1-1; 8 bases agree with TRBD1. The TCR sequence derives from a woman aged 40 to 50 with active or convalescent COVID-19. The CDR3 DNA sequence: TGCGCCAGCAGCCAAGATGGACAGGGCTTTGAAGCTTTCTTT. Protein sequence: CASSQDGQGFEAFF.